This TCR beta chain is drawn from a study of T-cell memory formation after mild COVID-19. This clonotype was picked up many times. This CDR3 contains 14 residues. V dropped 0 bases and J dropped 5; count of bases not matched to a gene: 6. Germline V gene lookup returns CDR1 DFQATT and CDR2 SNEGSKA (reference sequence). TCRdb analysed the 5' RACE reads with MiXCR anew, one entry per CDR3 protein. Of about 560,000 distinct CDR3 sequences in the sample, roughly 18% were seen once. V and J are TRBV20-1 and TRBJ1-1, with 7 bases lining up with TRBD1. This clonotype originated in an adult woman who had mild COVID-19 (a few samples of this study predate the infection). Cell type and time point are not known. Sequenced sample: PBMCs or a T cell subset sorted from them (not recorded which). The CDR3 sequence: CSAREGQGGTEAFF. The CDR3 coding sequence is TGCAGTGCTAGAGAGGGGCAGGGGGGGACTGAAGCTTTCTTT.